The 21 T cell receptor beta chains given below trace back to one sample, sequenced in a study of CD8+ T cells in alopecia areata. cDNA prepared by RNA extraction and subsequent reverse transcription served as the template for sequencing. Libraries were prepared by immunoSEQ multiplex PCR; TCRdb keeps only in-frame clonotypes and omits some of them. The sample lists just over 30,000 clones; around 62% were seen once. Sequenced: NKG2D-high CD8+ T cells sorted from blood. Source of these receptors: a human donor with alopecia areata.

This clone has a handful of counts. The chain is built from TRBV6-5 and TRBJ2-2; D perhaps matches TRBD2 (5 bases). Germline V gives CDR1 MNHEY, CDR2 SVGAGI. V lost 0 bases and J 4 bases, leaving 6 bases between the germline ends. This CDR3 region has 14 residues. The CDR3 reads CASSYSAGTGELFF. The CDR3 DNA sequence: TGTGCCAGCAGTTACTCCGCGGGCACCGGGGAGCTGTTTTTT.

The CDR3 reads CASSFSWRGSLNEQFF. The CDR3 coding sequence is TGTGCCAGCAGCTTTTCTTGGCGTGGGTCCCTTAATGAGCAGTTCTTC. The rearrangement links TRBV7-9 to TRBJ2-1; D remains ambiguous. Germline V gene sequence: CDR1 SEHNR, CDR2 FQNEAQ (reference sequence). V was shortened by 3 bases and J by 7 bases, with 19 bases between the two germline ends. The length of the CDR3 is 16 residues.

The chain recombines TRBV4-1 with TRBJ2-1, with 7 bases that match TRBD1. The CDR3 length is 16 residues. CDR1 and CDR2 (germline): MGHRA, YSYEKL. The trim removed 2 bases at V and 8 bases at J, leaving 12 bases unmatched. Here the CDR3 DNA reads TGCGCCAGCAGCCAACCGACAGGGTGGTTTATCGATGAGCAGTTCTTC. This encodes CASSQPTGWFIDEQFF.

V gene TRBV5-5 combines with J gene TRBJ2-3; 9 positions match TRBD1. In germline, CDR1 is SGHKS, CDR2 YYEKEE (reference sequence). Trimming removed 7 bases from V and 4 bases from J; junction bases left unmatched: 10. This CDR3 comprises 15 residues. The CDR3 DNA reads as TGTGCCAGCTGCCAACCGGGACAGGGCGCAGATACGCAGTATTTT. It specifies CASCQPGQGADTQYF. Using reference TRBV5-5 and TRBJ2-3 for the parts outside the CDR3, the full variable domain is DAGVTQSPTHLIKTRGQQVTLRCSPISGHKSVSWYQQVLGQGPQFIFQYYEKEERGRGNFPDRFSARQFPNYSSELNVNALLLGDSALYLCASCQPGQGADTQYFGPGTRLTVL.

The chain combines TRBV6-5 with TRBJ2-5; 9 positions agree with TRBD1. The trim removed 6 bases at V and 5 bases at J, leaving 10 bases unmatched. The CDR3 length is 15 residues. Germline lookup yields CDR1 MNHEY and CDR2 SVGAGI. The CDR3 DNA reads TGTGCCAGCAGCAGGACAGGGGCCCTTGGTGAGACCCAGTACTTC. This codes for CASSRTGALGETQYF.

This clone was seen just once. The V and J genes are TRBV30 and TRBJ2-2; TRBD1 or TRBD2 may be the D gene (6 bases each). V gave up 8 bases and J gave up 4 bases, with 17 bases separating them. The CDR3 sequence is 14 residues long. CDR1 GTSNPN and CDR2 SVGIG come from the germline V gene (reference sequence). CDR3 region: CAGDRGGFTGELFF. Written as DNA, the CDR3 is TGTGCCGGCGACCGAGGGGGGTTCACCGGGGAGCTGTTTTTT. The full variable domain, in which reference TRBV30 and TRBJ2-2 provide the parts outside the CDR3, is SQTIHQWPATLVQPVGSPLSLECTVEGTSNPNLYWYRQAAGRGLQLLFYSVGIGQISSEVPQNLSASRPQDRQFILSSKKLLLSDSGFYLCAGDRGGFTGELFFGEGSRLTVL.

There are a few counts of this clone. The chain carries TRBV29-1 and TRBJ2-7; D may correspond to TRBD1 or TRBD2 (6 bases each). This CDR3 is built from 15 residues. CDR1 is SQVTM and CDR2 is ANQGSEA in the germline V gene. The V end was cut by 1 base, the J end by 2 bases, with 15 bases between. This CDR3 is CSVEVRGTKPYEQYF. For the CDR3, the DNA is TGCAGCGTTGAAGTCCGCGGGACAAAGCCCTACGAGCAGTACTTC.

V usage is TRBV29-1 and J usage is TRBJ2-3, with D unresolved. V gave up 0 bases and J gave up 3 bases, with 16 bases separating them. The CDR3 length is 16 residues. CDR1 is SQVTM and CDR2 is ANQGSEA in the germline V gene. CDR3 amino acids: CSVEDNVRLRTDTQYF. CDR3 DNA sequence: TGCAGCGTTGAAGATAACGTCCGCCTTCGGACAGATACGCAGTATTTT.

The chain is built from TRBV29-1 and TRBJ1-5; D remains ambiguous. The CDR3 is made up of 14 amino acids. Germline V CDR1 and CDR2: SQVTM, ANQGSEA. Trimming stripped 4 bases from V and 4 bases from J, with 14 bases between. CDR3 region: CSVVVGMGNQPQHF. The CDR3 nucleotides read TGCAGCGTTGTCGTAGGGATGGGGAATCAGCCCCAGCATTTT.

This chain uses TRBV6-1 with TRBJ2-7; 8 bases are a match to TRBD2. This CDR3 spans 16 amino acids. The V segment lost 0 bases and the J segment 3 bases; nucleotides outside the gene matches: 7. The germline V gene encodes CDR1 MNHNS and CDR2 SASEGT. DNA for the CDR3: TGTGCCAGCAGTGAAGCTCGGGGGGGACAAGACTACGAGCAGTACTTC. Encoded protein: CASSEARGGQDYEQYF.

V usage is TRBV7-9 and J usage is TRBJ2-7, with a possible D match to TRBD1 (5 bases). The CDR3 runs 13 residues. From germline, CDR1 is SEHNR and CDR2 FQNEAQ (reference sequence). The V gene lost 5 bases and the J gene lost 3 bases, with 11 bases spanning the gap. The chain's CDR3 is CASSPGPGYEQYF. The CDR3 region has the DNA TGTGCCAGCAGCCCAGGGCCAGGCTACGAGCAGTACTTC. The whole variable domain, filled in from reference TRBV7-9 and TRBJ2-7, reads DTGVSQNPRHKITKRGQNVTFRCDPISEHNRLYWYRQTLGQGPEFLTYFQNEAQLEKSRLLSDRFSAERPKGSFSTLEIQRTEQGDSAMYLCASSPGPGYEQYFGPGTRLTVT.

The chain recombines TRBV6-5 with TRBJ1-2; TRBD1 matches at 10 bases. CDR1 is MNHEY, CDR2 SVGAGI, per germline. This CDR3 region has 14 residues. After removal of 2 bases from V and 9 bases from J, the junction contained 6 bases not matched to a gene. The CDR3 spells CASSYDDRGLSYTF. CDR3 in DNA: TGTGCCAGCAGTTACGACGACAGGGGGCTGAGCTACACCTTC.

This sequence joins TRBV10-3 and TRBJ2-7; 7 bases align to TRBD2. This CDR3 comprises 16 residues. CDR1 and CDR2 from the germline V gene are ENHRY and SYGVKD. The ends lost 4 bases at V and 3 bases at J; junction bases unmatched: 12. CDR3 sequence: CAISGEGVAEYYEQYF. The DNA of the CDR3 is TGTGCCATCAGTGGGGAGGGAGTTGCGGAGTACTACGAGCAGTACTTC.

V and J are TRBV27 and TRBJ2-1; tentatively, D is TRBD1 (6 bases). The CDR3 runs to 13 residues. Germline V gene lookup returns CDR1 MNHEY and CDR2 SMNVEV (reference sequence). The V and J ends lost 8 bases and 8 bases respectively, with 16 bases between them. The CDR3 loop reads CASGRQGPDEQFF. CDR3 in DNA: TGTGCCAGCGGACGCCAGGGGCCTGATGAGCAGTTCTTC.

This chain links TRBV7-9 with TRBJ2-7; the D is unclear. The germline V and J ends were trimmed by 4 bases and 2 bases, with 15 bases remaining between them. The CDR3 runs 15 residues. Germline CDR1 and CDR2: SEHNR and FQNEAQ (reference sequence). CDR3 bases: TGTGCCAGCAGCTCCGCGACGGCCGCGACCTACGAGCAGTACTTC. This encodes CASSSATAATYEQYF.

The V gene is TRBV7-2, the J gene TRBJ1-2; D gene unclear. Trimming removed 5 bases from V and 8 bases from J, with 12 bases in between. This CDR3 is built from 12 residues. The germline CDR1 and CDR2 sequences are SGHTA and FQGNSA. The CDR3, as DNA: TGTGCCAGCAGCCCACCCTTCGCGGGCTACACCTTC. Its protein product is CASSPPFAGYTF.

As regards this clone: The junction departs from the called germline gene at one end, perhaps through a read error. V usage is TRBV7-7 and J usage is TRBJ2-1, with a possible D match to TRBD2 (6 bases). This CDR3 contains 12 residues. CDR1 is SSHAT, CDR2 FNYEAQ, per germline (reference sequence). For the CDR3, the DNA is TGTGCTAGCAGCGCCGGGAGTAATGAGCAGTTCTTC. It codes for CASSAGSNEQFF.

This clone has a handful of counts. The CDR3 sequence: CASSIGLAGNNEQFF. The CDR3 DNA reads as TGTGCCAGTAGTATCGGGCTAGCGGGAAACAATGAGCAGTTCTTC. The chain has TRBV19 and TRBJ2-1, with TRBD2 identical over 9 bases. The junction had 5 bases not matched to a gene; V was cut back by 3 bases and J by 5 bases. This CDR3 region has 15 residues. CDR1 is LNHDA and CDR2 is SQIVND in the germline V gene (reference sequence).

In its sample, this clone was seen a few times. The chain combines TRBV29-1 with TRBJ1-1; 9 nucleotides line up with TRBD1. This CDR3 comprises 16 residues. The germline CDR1 and CDR2 sequences are SQVTM and ANQGSEA. The trim removed 8 bases at V and 4 bases at J, leaving 17 bases unmatched. CDR3 bases: TGCAGCTATCGTGCCCCTACAGGGGGCGGGAGCACTGAAGCTTTCTTT. Residues: CSYRAPTGGGSTEAFF.

This chain connects TRBV4-1 to TRBJ1-1; D possibly corresponds to TRBD1 (5 bases). Between the trimmed V and J ends, which lost 2 bases and 4 bases, there was a span of 17 bases. CDR1 MGHRA and CDR2 YSYEKL come from the germline V gene. The CDR3 has 16 residues. CDR3 sequence: CASSQFGAGTATEAFF. CDR3 in DNA: TGCGCCAGCAGCCAATTCGGGGCAGGGACGGCCACTGAAGCTTTCTTT.

J is TRBJ2-3 and V is TRBV27, with D perhaps matching TRBD1 (6 bases). Germline V lookup: CDR1 MNHEY, CDR2 SMNVEV (reference sequence). The CDR3 covers 13 residues. Trimming cost V 10 bases and J 2 bases, with 13 bases left between them. CDR3 coding DNA: TGTGCCATCCGGGGACACATCACAGATACGCAGTATTTT. Protein sequence: CAIRGHITDTQYF.